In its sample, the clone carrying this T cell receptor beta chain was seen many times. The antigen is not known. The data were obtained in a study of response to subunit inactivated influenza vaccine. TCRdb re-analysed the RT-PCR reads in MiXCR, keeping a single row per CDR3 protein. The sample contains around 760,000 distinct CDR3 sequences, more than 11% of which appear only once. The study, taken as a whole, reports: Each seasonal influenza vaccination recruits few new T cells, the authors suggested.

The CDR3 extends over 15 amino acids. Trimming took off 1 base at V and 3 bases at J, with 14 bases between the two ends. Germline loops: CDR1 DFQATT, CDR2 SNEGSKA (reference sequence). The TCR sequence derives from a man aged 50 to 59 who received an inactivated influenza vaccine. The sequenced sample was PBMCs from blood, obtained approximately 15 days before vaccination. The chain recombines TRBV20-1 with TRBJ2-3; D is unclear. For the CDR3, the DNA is TGCAGTGCTAGAGGTTTTGTTGGGTTGACAGATACGCAGTATTTT. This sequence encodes CSARGFVGLTDTQYF.